This record concerns one T cell receptor beta chain sequence. Its antigen is undetermined. These data come from a study of T cells in Graves' hyperthyroidism and ophthalmopathy. Researchers amplified the TCR beta CDR3 regions from RNA transcripts. HTBI primers were used for first-round RT-PCR of the TCR CDR3. TCRdb re-called the multiplex PCR reads through MiXCR, storing one row per CDR3 protein. The sample has about 460,000 distinct CDR3 sequences; roughly 22% are singletons. Study results and limitations: Progression to ophthalmopathy was predicted a median of 6.5 months early. Blood shared most expanded thyroid clonotypes above 0.001.

The PBMCs were sourced from fresh peripheral blood (about 9.7 ml). The specimen sequenced was blood. The source is a woman between 65 and 79 years old with Graves' ophthalmopathy.

CDR3 protein: CAISDQKVVKDTEAFF. CDR3 bases: TGTGCCATCAGTGACCAAAAAGTCGTAAAGGACACTGAAGCTTTCTTT. V is TRBV10-3 and J is TRBJ1-1; no definite D call. Per germline, CDR1 ENHRY and CDR2 SYGVKD. V shed 3 bases and J shed 3 bases, with 17 bases lying between them. The CDR3 is 16 residues long.